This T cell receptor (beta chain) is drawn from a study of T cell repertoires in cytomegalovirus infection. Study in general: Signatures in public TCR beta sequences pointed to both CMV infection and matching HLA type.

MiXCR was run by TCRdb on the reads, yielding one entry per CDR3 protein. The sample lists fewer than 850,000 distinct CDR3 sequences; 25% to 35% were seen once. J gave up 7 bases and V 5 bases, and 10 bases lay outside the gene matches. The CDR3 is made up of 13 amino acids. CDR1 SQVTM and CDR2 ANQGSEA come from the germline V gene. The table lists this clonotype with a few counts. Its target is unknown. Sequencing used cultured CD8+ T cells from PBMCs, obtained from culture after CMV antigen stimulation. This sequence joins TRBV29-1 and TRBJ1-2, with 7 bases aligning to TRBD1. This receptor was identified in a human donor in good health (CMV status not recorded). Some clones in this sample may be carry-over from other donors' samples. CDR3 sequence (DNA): TGCAGCGTTCCAGGGGGGCAAAAGGGTGGCTACACCTTC. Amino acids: CSVPGGQKGGYTF.